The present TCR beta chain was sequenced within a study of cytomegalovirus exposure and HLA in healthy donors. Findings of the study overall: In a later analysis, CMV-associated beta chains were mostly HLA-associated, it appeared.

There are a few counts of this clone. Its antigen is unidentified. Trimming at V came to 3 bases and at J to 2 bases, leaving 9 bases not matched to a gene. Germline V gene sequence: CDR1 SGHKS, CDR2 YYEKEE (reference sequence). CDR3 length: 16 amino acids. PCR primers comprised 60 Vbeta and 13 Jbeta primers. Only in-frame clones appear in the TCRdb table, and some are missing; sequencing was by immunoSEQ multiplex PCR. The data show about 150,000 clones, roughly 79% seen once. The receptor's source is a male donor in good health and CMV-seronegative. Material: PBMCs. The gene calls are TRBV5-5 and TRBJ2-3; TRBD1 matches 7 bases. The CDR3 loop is CASSSTTGRPTDTQYF. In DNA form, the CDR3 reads TGTGCCAGCAGCTCTACGACAGGGCGGCCCACAGATACGCAGTATTTT.